Listed below are T cell receptor beta chains from one sample, sequenced in a study of OX40 agonist ivuxolimab in advanced cancers. The protocol was immunoSEQ multiplex PCR, while the TCRdb copy is restricted to in-frame clones and leaves out a portion. The data contain roughly 49,000 clones, about 80% of them singletons. Specimen: CD4+ or CD8+ T cells sorted from blood, collected in a trial of the OX40 agonist ivuxolimab. The source is an adult with an advanced solid tumor such as melanoma, head and neck, liver or kidney cancer. The CDR3 runs from the conserved cysteine through the conserved F or W. Each record gives: clone size, V gene, D gene, J gene, CDR3 DNA, CDR3 protein. The D gene is left open where the match is weak. Size is omitted from some rows. Given values are once, few, many or a class for expanded clones.

once	TRBV7-6	NA	TRBJ1-1	TGTGCCAGCAGCGTCGACAGCAACACTGAAGCTTTCTTT	CASSVDSNTEAFF
NA	TRBV6-1	NA	TRBJ2-3	TGTGCCAGCAGTGAAAGGGGCACAGATACGCAGTATTTT	CASSERGTDTQYF
NA	TRBV18	NA	TRBJ2-7	TGTGCCAGCTCACCCCCTGTCGCATACGAGCAGTACTTC	CASSPPVAYEQYF
NA	TRBV11-2	NA	TRBJ1-6	TGTGCCAGCAGCTTCGGCCAATCCCCTTCACCCCTCCACTTT	CASSFGQSPSPLHF
medium-sized	TRBV19	NA	TRBJ1-6	TGTGCCAGTAGTGTAGGAACCTATAATTCACCCCTCCACTTT	CASSVGTYNSPLHF
NA	TRBV12-5	TRBD1	TRBJ1-4	TGTGCTAGTGGTTTAGGGACAGTGGGGGGGATTAATGAAAAACTGTTTTTT	CASGLGTVGGINEKLFF
few	TRBV6-1	TRBD1	TRBJ1-4	TGTGCCAGCAGTCAGGGACAGGGACCAGGAAAACTGTTTTTT	CASSQGQGPGKLFF
NA	TRBV10-3	TRBD2	TRBJ2-5	TGTGCCATCAGTGAGTTACGGACTAGCGGGACCCAGTACTTC	CAISELRTSGTQYF
NA	TRBV11-3	NA	TRBJ2-3	TGTGCCAGCAGCTTGGCGGGGCGGAAGACAGATACGCAGTATTTT	CASSLAGRKTDTQYF
few	TRBV28	TRBD1	TRBJ1-1	TGTGCCAGCAGTTTATCAGGGGGTGGAACTGAAGCTTTCTTT	CASSLSGGGTEAFF
once	TRBV19	NA	TRBJ1-1	TGTGCCAGTAGTATTTCGGGAAACACTGAAGCTTTCTTT	CASSISGNTEAFF
NA	TRBV19	TRBD2	TRBJ2-2	TGTGCCAGTAGCGCCCCTAGCGGGGTGAACACCGGGGAGCTGTTTTTT	CASSAPSGVNTGELFF
once	TRBV6-1	NA	TRBJ2-1	TGTGCCAGCAGTGAAGCCACCGGGGCCCGCTACAATGAGCAGTTCTTC	CASSEATGARYNEQFF
NA	TRBV5-8	NA	TRBJ1-3	TGTGCCAGCAGCTTGTACAGGCCCTCTGGAAACACCATATATTTT	CASSLYRPSGNTIYF
NA	TRBV19	TRBD1	TRBJ1-2	TGTGCCAGTAGCCCCAACAGGGGATATGGCTACACCTTC	CASSPNRGYGYTF
NA	TRBV7-9	NA	TRBJ2-1	TGTGCCAGCAGCTTACCCGCATACAATGAGCAGTTCTTC	CASSLPAYNEQFF
NA	TRBV25-1	TRBD1	TRBJ1-2	TGTGCCAGCAGTGAACAGGGGGACTATGGCTACACCTTC	CASSEQGDYGYTF
NA	TRBV28	TRBD2	TRBJ2-7	TGTGCCAGCAGTCGGACTAGCGGGGGGACCTACGAGCAGTACTTC	CASSRTSGGTYEQYF
NA	TRBV9	NA	TRBJ2-3	TGTGCCAGCAGCGCCCTCGGGGCGGGGCTTAGCACAGATACGCAGTATTTT	CASSALGAGLSTDTQYF
NA	TRBV5-6	NA	TRBJ2-7	TGTGCCAGCAGCTTGATCCACGAGCAGTACTTC	CASSLIHEQYF
few	TRBV2	NA	TRBJ1-2	TGTGCCAGCAGTGAAGCGAGGACAGCCTATGGCTACACCTTC	CASSEARTAYGYTF
few	TRBV7-8	NA	TRBJ1-1	TGTGCCAGCAGCACCCGGACGGAGAACACTGAAGCTTTCTTT	CASSTRTENTEAFF
NA	TRBV19	NA	TRBJ2-3	TGTGCCAGTAGTGGAGAGGGACGGACCACAGATACGCAGTATTTT	CASSGEGRTTDTQYF
once	TRBV14	NA	TRBJ1-2	TGTGCCAGCAGCCCTCGGGACGGAGGGAACTATGGCTACACCTTC	CASSPRDGGNYGYTF
NA	TRBV6-1	NA	TRBJ1-2	TGTGCCAGCAGTCAAAGCATGATCTACACCTTC	CASSQSMIYTF
NA	TRBV28	TRBD1	TRBJ1-2	TGTGCCAGCAGTTTATGGGACAGGGTGAGGTATGGCTACACCTTC	CASSLWDRVRYGYTF
few	TRBV15	TRBD1	TRBJ1-5	TGTGCCACCAGCGGACAGGGGGCCGCTCAGCCCCAGCATTTT	CATSGQGAAQPQHF
NA	TRBV18	NA	TRBJ1-2	TGTGCCAGCTCACCACAGGGGGAGGCTAACTATGGCTACACCTTC	CASSPQGEANYGYTF
NA	TRBV27	NA	TRBJ1-4	TGTGCCAGCAGGTCCGCCCGGGGCCAATACTATGAAAAACTGTTTTTT	CASRSARGQYYEKLFF
once	TRBV7-6	NA	TRBJ2-3	TGTGCCAGCAGCTTAAGTGCAGATACGCAGTATTTT	CASSLSADTQYF
NA	TRBV7-8	NA	TRBJ1-5	TGTGCCAGCAGCTTACTAGGGGAAAGGCAGCCCCAGCATTTT	CASSLLGERQPQHF
NA	TRBV7-9	TRBD2	TRBJ2-7	TGTGCCAGCAGCCGAGCGGGGGCCCCCTACGAGCAGTACTTC	CASSRAGAPYEQYF
NA	TRBV6-1	TRBD2	TRBJ2-1	TGTGCCAGCAGTGATCGGGCTAGCGGGGGGGCCGTCAGCTCCTACAATGAGCAGTTCTTC	CASSDRASGGAVSSYNEQFF
NA	TRBV5-1	NA	TRBJ2-1	TGCGCCAGCAGAGTTGACAACAATGAGCAGTTCTTC	CASRVDNNEQFF
NA	TRBV5-3	TRBD1	TRBJ1-2	TGTGCCAGCAGCAGGGGGAGCGAACTAATTGGCTACACCTTC	CASSRGSELIGYTF
NA	TRBV6-5	NA	TRBJ2-7	TGTGCCAGCAGTTACCGGGGCGGCGAGCAGTACTTC	CASSYRGGEQYF
NA	TRBV5-1	TRBD2	TRBJ2-7	TGCGCCAGCAGCTCGGGGACTAGCGGGGCTTACGAGCAGTACTTC	CASSSGTSGAYEQYF
NA	TRBV6-1	NA	TRBJ2-3	TGTGCCAGCAGCGAGAGCGGCAGCCATACGCAGTATTTT	CASSESGSHTQYF
NA	TRBV5-4	NA	TRBJ2-2	TGTGCCAGCAGCTTGGGGGGAACAGCGAACACCGGGGAGCTGTTTTTT	CASSLGGTANTGELFF
NA	TRBV9	TRBD1	TRBJ1-6	TGTGCCAGCACTGGGACAGGGCCGAATTCACCCCTCCACTTT	CASTGTGPNSPLHF
NA	TRBV27	NA	TRBJ1-1	TGTGCCAGCAGCCCACGGCAGGGTCCTGAAGCTTTCTTT	CASSPRQGPEAFF
NA	TRBV4-3	NA	TRBJ1-3	TGCGCCAGCAGCCAAGATCAGGGAATCTCTGGAAACACCATATATTTT	CASSQDQGISGNTIYF
NA	TRBV7-2	NA	TRBJ1-6	TGTGCCAGCAGCTTAGGCGGAATCCTTAATTCACCCCTCCACTTT	CASSLGGILNSPLHF
NA	TRBV7-9	NA	TRBJ1-4	TGTGCCAGCAGCTCAACACACCTGGGTTTGGGGGATGAAAAACTGTTTTTT	CASSSTHLGLGDEKLFF
once	TRBV7-2	TRBD1	TRBJ1-2	TGTGCCAGCAGCCCAAGGGACAGGGAATATGGCTACACCTTC	CASSPRDREYGYTF
NA	TRBV6-5	NA	TRBJ2-7	TGTGCCAGCGCCCCCCAACGGGACGGTCCCTACGAGCAGTACTTC	CASAPQRDGPYEQYF
NA	TRBV6-6	NA	TRBJ1-6	TGTGCCAGCAGTTATACCCCCTCGGAACCCCTCCACTTT	CASSYTPSEPLHF
NA	TRBV11-2	TRBD2	TRBJ2-5	TGTGCCAGCAGCTGGGGAGAGGCGGGGGTAGTACAAGAGACCCAGTACTTC	CASSWGEAGVVQETQYF
NA	TRBV5-1	NA	TRBJ1-1	TGCGCCAGCATGGGGAACACTGAAGCTTTCTTT	CASMGNTEAFF
NA	TRBV10-3	NA	TRBJ2-1	TGTGCCATCAGGGAGGGCGGCAGCTCCTACAATGAGCAGTTCTTC	CAIREGGSSYNEQFF
few	TRBV4-2	TRBD2	TRBJ2-3	TGTGCCAGCAGCGGAGGGACTAGCGGGGGGGCCAGGAATACGCAGTATTTT	CASSGGTSGGARNTQYF
once	TRBV19	NA	TRBJ2-3	TGTGCCAGTAGTCTCGGACAGACACCATGGACAGATACGCAGTATTTT	CASSLGQTPWTDTQYF
NA	TRBV28	NA	TRBJ2-7	TGTGCCAGCAGTTTCCCGAGGAGCTCCTACGAGCAGTACTTC	CASSFPRSSYEQYF
NA	TRBV10-3	TRBD1	TRBJ1-2	TGTGCCATCAGTGATTTCCGGGGACAGGGGTTCGGTGGCTACACCTTC	CAISDFRGQGFGGYTF
NA	TRBV7-6	NA	TRBJ2-7	TGTGCCAGCAGCTTAAGACTGGCGGACCAGGGGTACGAGCAGTACTTC	CASSLRLADQGYEQYF
NA	TRBV5-1	TRBD2	TRBJ2-3	TGCGCCAGCAGCCGGGCGCTAGCGGGGGCCCGGTATTTT	CASSRALAGARYF
NA	TRBV11-2	TRBD1	TRBJ2-1	TGTGCCAGCAGCTCCCCTACGGGACAGGTTTTCAATGAGCAGTTCTTC	CASSSPTGQVFNEQFF
NA	TRBV29-1	TRBD1	TRBJ1-2	TGCAGCGGAGAGACAGGGAACTATGGCTACACCTTC	CSGETGNYGYTF
NA	TRBV5-6	NA	TRBJ1-5	TGTGCCAGCAGCGTCGGGATAGGAGACCAGCCCCAGCATTTT	CASSVGIGDQPQHF